These 21 T cell receptor beta chains originate from one sample sequenced in a study of cytomegalovirus exposure and HLA in healthy donors. Libraries were prepared by immunoSEQ multiplex PCR; TCRdb keeps only in-frame clonotypes and omits some of them. The data hold about 65,000 clones, with 92% observed a single time. The sequencing input was PBMCs. These receptors were taken from a woman aged 18-29 years in good health and CMV-seronegative.

V gene TRBV6-5 combines with J gene TRBJ2-1; 7 bases match TRBD1. The ends lost 0 bases at V and 9 bases at J; junction bases unmatched: 2. This CDR3 spans 13 amino acids. CDR1 is MNHEY, CDR2 SVGAGI, per germline. The CDR3 region is CASSYSGGVEQFF. Here the CDR3 DNA reads TGTGCCAGCAGTTACTCAGGGGGCGTTGAGCAGTTCTTC.

This clone was counted once. The chain employs TRBV11-3 and TRBJ2-3; 8 bases map to TRBD2. Per the germline V gene, CDR1 is SGHNT and CDR2 is YENEEA. There are 20 residues in the CDR3. V lost 4 bases and J lost 3; bases outside the gene matches: 21. This CDR3 reads CASSCTGRGVPCKLTDTQYF. In DNA, the CDR3 is TGTGCCAGCAGCTGCACGGGGCGGGGGGTCCCGTGTAAGTTGACAGATACGCAGTATTTT.

The chain joins TRBV11-2 to TRBJ2-5, with D hard to call. The length of the CDR3 is 13 residues. The V and J ends lost 4 bases and 2 bases respectively, with 8 bases between them. The V gene's germline CDR1 is SGHAT and CDR2 FQNNGV. CDR3 sequence (DNA): TGTGCCAGCAGCTCTATGAAGCAAGAGACCCAGTACTTC. It encodes CASSSMKQETQYF.

This chain links TRBV5-1 with TRBJ2-2, with 8 bases lining up with TRBD1. The CDR3 runs to 14 residues. V trimming: 6 bases; J trimming: 4 bases; junction bases outside the gene matches: 5. Germline V CDR1 and CDR2: SGHRS, YFSETQ. The CDR3 DNA is TGCGCCAGCATAGACAGGGGATCCACCGGGGAGCTGTTTTTT. Translating it yields CASIDRGSTGELFF. The variable domain in full, completed from reference TRBV5-1 and TRBJ2-2, reads KAGVTQTPRYLIKTRGQQVTLSCSPISGHRSVSWYQQTPGQGLQFLFEYFSETQRNKGNFPGRFSGRQFSNSRSEMNVSTLELGDSALYLCASIDRGSTGELFFGEGSRLTVL.

This chain uses TRBV4-1 with TRBJ2-7, with a tentative D call TRBD2 (6 bases). CDR1 is MGHRA, CDR2 YSYEKL, per germline. Trimming removed 4 bases at V and 5 bases at J, with 15 bases between. This CDR3 comprises 14 residues. The CDR3 is CASSPTSGRDEQYF. CDR3 coding DNA: TGCGCCAGCAGCCCGACCAGCGGGCGGGACGAGCAGTACTTC.

V gene TRBV5-6 combines with J gene TRBJ2-2; 7 bases fit TRBD2. Trimming at V came to 2 bases and at J to 7 bases, leaving 17 bases not matched to a gene. This CDR3 is 18 amino acids long. Germline loops: CDR1 SGHDT, CDR2 YYEEEE. The CDR3 DNA reads as TGTGCCAGCAGCTTAATGGACTGGAGCGGGAATCCACGCGGGGAGCTGTTTTTT. Protein sequence: CASSLMDWSGNPRGELFF.

The chain employs TRBV6-5 and TRBJ1-4, with D maybe TRBD1 (6 bases). This CDR3 has 13 residues. Trimming shortened V by 3 bases and J by 6 bases, and 8 bases separated the two germline ends. Germline V gives CDR1 MNHEY, CDR2 SVGAGI. The CDR3 loop is CASSYNRDEKLFF. The CDR3 DNA sequence: TGTGCCAGCAGTTATAACAGGGATGAAAAACTGTTTTTT.

The table lists this clone with a count of one. The V call is TRBV6-6, the J call TRBJ2-2; D might be TRBD2 (6 bases). This CDR3 has 15 residues. V was trimmed by 8 bases and J by 6 bases, leaving 19 bases between them. Germline V gene lookup returns CDR1 MNHNY and CDR2 SVGAGI (reference sequence). The CDR3 DNA reads TGTGCCAGCCTGAGCCGAGGGGCGGGATCCGGGGAGCTGTTTTTT. It yields the protein CASLSRGAGSGELFF.

V and J are TRBV11-3 and TRBJ2-7; no clear D gene. The germline CDR1 and CDR2 sequences are SGHNT and YENEEA. The CDR3 is 12 amino acids. Trimming left V 4 bases short and J 12 bases short, with 16 bases between. CDR3 in amino acids: CASSSKVGPRYF. CDR3 in DNA: TGTGCCAGCAGCTCGAAAGTTGGGCCTCGGTACTTC.

This chain connects TRBV9 to TRBJ2-2; 8 bases are shared with TRBD2. Looked up from germline, CDR1 is SGDLS and CDR2 is YYNGEE. This CDR3 contains 16 residues. V gave up 0 bases and J gave up 6 bases; unmatched junction bases: 7. The CDR3 spells CASSVATGGDPGELFF. The CDR3, as DNA: TGTGCCAGCAGCGTAGCTACGGGGGGGGACCCCGGGGAGCTGTTTTTT.

The J gene is TRBJ2-2, the V gene TRBV28, with TRBD2 identical over 8 bases. The CDR3 totals 18 residues. Trimming at V came to 4 bases and at J to 0 bases, leaving 10 bases not matched to a gene. Per germline, CDR1 MDHEN and CDR2 SYDVKM. In DNA form, the CDR3 reads TGTGCCAGCAGTTCGTTGGTAGGCGGGAGGACGAACACCGGGGAGCTGTTTTTT. Protein sequence: CASSSLVGGRTNTGELFF.

V gene TRBV7-2 combines with J gene TRBJ1-2; D ambiguous. The V end was cut by 5 bases, the J end by 2 bases, with 12 bases between. This CDR3 spans 14 amino acids. Per germline, CDR1 SGHTA and CDR2 FQGNSA. The CDR3 reads CASSERPVNYGYTF. Here the CDR3 DNA reads TGTGCCAGCAGCGAGCGCCCAGTCAACTATGGCTACACCTTC.

The chain links TRBV10-3 to TRBJ1-2; D is ambiguous. CDR1 is ENHRY and CDR2 is SYGVKD in the germline V gene. The CDR3 is 13 residues long. Between the trimmed V and J ends, which lost 7 bases and 4 bases, there was a span of 13 bases. DNA of the CDR3: TGTGCCATCACGGCAGAGGTCACCTATGGCTACACCTTC. This sequence encodes CAITAEVTYGYTF.

The chain carries TRBV7-8 and TRBJ1-1; D gene unclear. Trimming removed 5 bases at V and 6 bases at J, with 13 bases between. From germline, CDR1 is SGHVS and CDR2 FQNEAQ. CDR3 length: 13 residues. The CDR3 nucleotides read TGTGCCAGCAGCCCCCGGGCGGGCGCTGAAGCTTTCTTT. Translating it yields CASSPRAGAEAFF.

J is TRBJ2-4 and V is TRBV28; a possible D gene is TRBD1 (5 bases). This CDR3 comprises 13 residues. CDR1 and CDR2 from the germline V gene are MDHEN and SYDVKM. V gave up 10 bases and J gave up 3 bases, with 13 bases separating them. The CDR3 loop is CAITARGKNIQYF. Written as DNA, the CDR3 is TGTGCCATCACCGCTAGGGGCAAAAACATTCAGTACTTC.

The rearrangement joins TRBV21-1 to TRBJ2-1; TRBD2, the table's D call, was not compared with the DNA. TRBV21-1 is a pseudogene segment. The CDR3 extends over 16 amino acids. Written as DNA, the CDR3 is TGTGCCAGCAGCAAGAAACGGGGGGGGCTTCGGGGTGAGCAGTTCTTC. Residues: CASSKKRGGLRGEQFF.

The chain employs TRBV6-5 and TRBJ1-1; TRBD1 is a possible D gene (6 bases). The ends were cut back, 0 bases at V and 7 bases at J, with 12 bases in the middle. The CDR3 is 14 residues long. Germline-derived CDR1 and CDR2 are MNHEY and SVGAGI. The CDR3 DNA reads TGTGCCAGCAGTTACTCACGAGAACAGGGTGAAGCTTTCTTT. Its translation: CASSYSREQGEAFF.

For this clone: Germline is not matched at one junction end, which may reflect a read error. The rearrangement joins TRBV7-7 to TRBJ2-7; the match to TRBD1 covers 11 bases. The V gene's germline CDR1 is SSHAT and CDR2 FNYEAQ (reference sequence). This CDR3 is 15 amino acids long. CDR3 sequence (DNA): TGTGCTAGCAGCTTTGGACAGGGGGCTCCCTACGAGCAGTACTTC. It specifies CASSFGQGAPYEQYF.

The chain combines TRBV6-1 with TRBJ2-2; tentatively, D is TRBD1 (6 bases). Trimming shortened V by 10 bases and J by 3 bases, and 18 bases separated the two germline ends. The CDR3 extends over 15 amino acids. Germline V gene lookup returns CDR1 MNHNS and CDR2 SASEGT. The CDR3 region has the DNA TGTGCCATTACTGGGCCAGGGGTACACACCGGGGAGCTGTTTTTT. The encoded protein is CAITGPGVHTGELFF.

This chain uses TRBV29-1 with TRBJ2-7; D may be TRBD1 (5 bases). The germline V gene encodes CDR1 SQVTM and CDR2 ANQGSEA. Trimming took 6 bases from V and 2 from J, leaving 17 bases between them. The CDR3 spans 14 residues. The CDR3, as DNA: TGCAGCGTCATGCAGGGATCCTCCCCCTACGAGCAGTACTTC. Its protein is CSVMQGSSPYEQYF.

This sequence joins TRBV6-5 and TRBJ2-5, with TRBD2 matching over 9 bases. The CDR3 is made up of 15 amino acids. CDR1 MNHEY and CDR2 SVGAGI come from the germline V gene. Germline trimming cut 5 bases from V and 6 bases from J; bases unmatched to any gene: 10. The CDR3 loop is CASSAPSGDVKTQYF. As DNA, the CDR3 is TGTGCCAGCAGTGCACCTAGCGGGGACGTTAAGACCCAGTACTTC.